The 4 T cell receptor beta chains below were found in one sample sequenced in a study of cytotoxic CD8 clonotypes in ibrutinib-treated CLL. The protocol was immunoSEQ multiplex PCR, while the TCRdb copy is restricted to in-frame clones and leaves out a portion. In the table there are about 22,000 clones, around 73% of which are singletons. The input for sequencing was PBMCs, taken before ibrutinib treatment. The source of these receptors is a human donor with chronic lymphocytic leukemia.

On this clone: At one end the junction does not follow the germline gene, possibly because of a read error. The V gene is TRBV10-2, the J gene TRBJ2-3; no firm D call. CDR1 and CDR2 from the germline V gene are WSHSY and SAAADI. The CDR3 spans 12 residues. CDR3 region: CATSRGEDTQYF. CDR3 nucleotides: TGCGCCACCAGTAGAGGTGAAGATACGCAGTATTTT.

V is TRBV20-1 and J is TRBJ1-2; 7 nucleotides agree with TRBD1. CDR3 length: 11 amino acids. V lost 4 bases and J lost 6; bases outside the gene matches: 2. Germline CDR1 and CDR2: DFQATT and SNEGSKA (reference sequence). The CDR3 sequence is CSATTGNGYTF. The CDR3 coding sequence is TGCAGTGCTACGACAGGGAATGGCTACACCTTC.

V and J are TRBV30 and TRBJ2-7; tentative D call: TRBD1 (5 bases). Germline V gene lookup returns CDR1 GTSNPN and CDR2 SVGIG (reference sequence). V shed 0 bases and J shed 6 bases, with 12 bases lying between them. The CDR3 totals 13 residues. The CDR3 coding sequence is TGTGCCTGGAGTGTGTTGGGGCTCGGCGAGCAGTACTTC. Its protein is CAWSVLGLGEQYF.

The chain recombines TRBV30 with TRBJ2-3; TRBD1 agrees at 8 bases. After removal of 4 bases from V and 4 bases from J, the junction contained 7 bases not matched to a gene. The CDR3 loop spans 14 amino acids. The V gene's germline CDR1 is GTSNPN and CDR2 SVGIG (reference sequence). CDR3 protein: CAWNIRGLADTQYF. The CDR3 DNA reads TGTGCCTGGAACATCAGGGGGCTCGCAGATACGCAGTATTTT.